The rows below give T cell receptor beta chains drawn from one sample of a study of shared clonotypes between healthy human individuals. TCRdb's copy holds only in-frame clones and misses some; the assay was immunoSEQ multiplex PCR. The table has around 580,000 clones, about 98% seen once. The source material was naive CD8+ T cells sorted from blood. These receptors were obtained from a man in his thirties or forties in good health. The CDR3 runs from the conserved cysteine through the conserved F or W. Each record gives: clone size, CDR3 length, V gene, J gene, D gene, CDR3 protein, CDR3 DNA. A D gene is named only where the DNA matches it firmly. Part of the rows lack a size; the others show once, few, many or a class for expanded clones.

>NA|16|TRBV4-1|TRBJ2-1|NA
CASSQVGEAWNNEQFF
TGCGCCAGCAGCCAAGTAGGGGAGGCGTGGAACAATGAGCAGTTCTTC
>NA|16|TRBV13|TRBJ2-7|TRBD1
CASSPSETGSSYEQYF
TGTGCCAGCAGCCCCTCCGAGACAGGGTCAAGCTACGAGCAGTACTTC
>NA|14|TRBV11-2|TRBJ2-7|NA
CASSLSGADYEQYF
TGTGCCAGCAGCTTATCGGGGGCCGACTACGAGCAGTACTTC
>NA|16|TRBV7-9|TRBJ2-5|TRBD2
CASSLVTSGRRETQYF
TGTGCCAGCAGCTTAGTGACTAGCGGGAGGAGGGAGACCCAGTACTTC
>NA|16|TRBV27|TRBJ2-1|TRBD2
CASSFRTSGSGDEQFF
TGTGCCAGCAGTTTCCGGACTAGCGGGAGTGGCGATGAGCAGTTCTTC
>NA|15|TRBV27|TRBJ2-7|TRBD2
CASNDLTSGRGEQYF
TGTGCCAGCAACGATTTGACTAGCGGGAGAGGAGAGCAGTACTTC
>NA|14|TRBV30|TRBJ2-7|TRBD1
CAWSRGTGIDEQYF
TGTGCCTGGAGTAGAGGGACAGGGATCGACGAGCAGTACTTC
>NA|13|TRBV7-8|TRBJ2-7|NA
CASSLGTGYEQYF
TGTGCCAGCAGCTTAGGTACAGGCTACGAGCAGTACTTC
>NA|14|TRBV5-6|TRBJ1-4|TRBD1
CASSPTGTGEKLFF
TGTGCCAGCAGCCCGACCGGGACAGGAGAAAAACTGTTTTTT
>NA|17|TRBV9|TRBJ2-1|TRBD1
CASSPRLQVGQQPGQFF
TGTGCCAGCAGCCCCCGCCTCCAAGTGGGACAGCAACCAGGGCAGTTCTTC
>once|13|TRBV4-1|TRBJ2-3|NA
CASSQEGINTQYF
TGCGCCAGCAGCCAAGAAGGTATAAATACGCAGTATTTT
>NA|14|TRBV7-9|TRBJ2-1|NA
CASSGDQTRPEQFF
TGTGCCAGCAGCGGGGACCAAACCCGGCCAGAGCAGTTCTTC
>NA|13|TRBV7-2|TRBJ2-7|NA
CASSRWESYEQYF
TGTGCCAGCAGCCGTTGGGAATCCTACGAGCAGTACTTC
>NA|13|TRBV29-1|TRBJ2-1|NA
CSVEERGLGEQFF
TGCAGCGTTGAAGAGCGGGGACTCGGTGAGCAGTTCTTC
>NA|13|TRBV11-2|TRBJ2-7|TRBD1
CASSPGQATGEYF
TGTGCCAGCAGCCCAGGACAGGCCACCGGGGAGTACTTC
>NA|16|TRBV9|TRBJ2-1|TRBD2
CASSMGLADSYNEQFF
TGTGCCAGCAGCATGGGACTAGCGGACTCCTACAATGAGCAGTTCTTC
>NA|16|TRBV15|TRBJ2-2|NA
CATSRDRSRNTGELFF
TGTGCCACCAGCAGAGATCGTAGCAGAAATACCGGGGAGCTGTTTTTT
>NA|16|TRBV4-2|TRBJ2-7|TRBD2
CASSPPGLASPYEQYF
TGTGCCAGCAGCCCTCCGGGACTAGCGTCTCCCTACGAGCAGTACTTC
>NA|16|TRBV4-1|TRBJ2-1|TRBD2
CASSQASLAGVNEQFF
TGCGCCAGCAGCCAAGCGTCACTAGCGGGAGTTAATGAGCAGTTCTTC
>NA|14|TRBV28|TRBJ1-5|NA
CASSIGQGLQPQHF
TGTGCCAGCAGCATAGGTCAGGGGTTACAGCCCCAGCATTTT
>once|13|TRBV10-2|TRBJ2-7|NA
CASFPTLGYEQYF
TGCGCCAGCTTCCCGACCCTGGGCTACGAGCAGTACTTC
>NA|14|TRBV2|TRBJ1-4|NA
CASSEWGAEEKLFF
TGTGCCAGCAGTGAATGGGGGGCTGAGGAAAAACTGTTTTTT
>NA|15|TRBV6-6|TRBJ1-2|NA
CASSPAGWLNYGYTF
TGTGCCAGCAGTCCCGCGGGGTGGCTTAACTATGGCTACACCTTC
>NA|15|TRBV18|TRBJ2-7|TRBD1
CASSLRQGAAYEQYF
TGTGCCAGCTCATTACGACAGGGGGCTGCCTACGAGCAGTACTTC
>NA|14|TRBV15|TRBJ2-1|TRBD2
CATSRGDGGRPRFF
TGTGCCACCAGCAGAGGGGATGGCGGGAGGCCCAGGTTCTTC
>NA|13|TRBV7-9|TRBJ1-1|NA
CASSLSENTEAFF
TGTGCCAGCAGCTTAAGTGAGAACACTGAAGCTTTCTTT
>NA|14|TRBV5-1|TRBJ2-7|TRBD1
CASSSGQGLGEQYF
TGCGCCAGCAGCTCCGGACAGGGATTAGGCGAGCAGTACTTC
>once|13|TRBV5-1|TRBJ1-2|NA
CASSLQTNYGYTF
TGCGCCAGCAGCTTGCAGACTAACTATGGCTACACCTTC
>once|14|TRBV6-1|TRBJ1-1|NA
CASSEWGVDTEAFF
TGTGCCAGCAGTGAATGGGGGGTTGACACTGAAGCTTTCTTT